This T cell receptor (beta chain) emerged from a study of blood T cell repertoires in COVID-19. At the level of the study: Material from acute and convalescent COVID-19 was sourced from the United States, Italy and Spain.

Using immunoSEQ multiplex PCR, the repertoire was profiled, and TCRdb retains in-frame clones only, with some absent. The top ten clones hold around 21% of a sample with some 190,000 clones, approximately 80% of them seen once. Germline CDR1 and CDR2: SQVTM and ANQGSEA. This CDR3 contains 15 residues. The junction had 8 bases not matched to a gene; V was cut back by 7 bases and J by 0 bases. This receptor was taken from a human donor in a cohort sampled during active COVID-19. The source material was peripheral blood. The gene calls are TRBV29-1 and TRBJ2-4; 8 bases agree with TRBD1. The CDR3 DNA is TGCAGCGGAAAAATCGGACAGGGAGCCAAAAACATTCAGTACTTC. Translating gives CSGKIGQGAKNIQYF.